These T cell receptor beta chains were read from a single sample in a study of shared T cell receptors in the human thymus. This table comes from immunoSEQ multiplex PCR, and its TCRdb copy is limited to in-frame clones, with some not included. The sample shows under 850,000 clones, 88% of them seen only once. The same specimen was also included in a second study, on human thymus T cells.

The sequencing input was thymocytes. The receptors derive from a boy in the first two years of life with a congenital heart defect. Both conserved end residues are part of each CDR3. The order of the fields is V gene, CDR3 length, J gene, clone size, D gene, CDR3 protein, CDR3 DNA. D genes are given only for firm matches. Not all rows give a size; the values are once, few, many and, for expanded clones, a class.

TRBV6-5	16	TRBJ2-1	once	TRBD2	CASSYRGTSRDNEQFF	TGTGCCAGCAGTTACAGGGGGACTAGCAGGGACAATGAGCAGTTCTTC
TRBV7-2	16	TRBJ2-3	once	TRBD1	CASRNQRGPCTDTQYF	TGTGCCAGCAGAAACCAAAGGGGGCCATGCACAGATACGCAGTATTTT
TRBV10-2	14	TRBJ2-5	.	TRBD1	CASNPDRDPGTQYF	TGCGCCAGCAACCCAGACAGGGACCCGGGGACCCAGTACTTC
TRBV4-3	16	TRBJ1-3	.	TRBD1	CASSQAGTGKGNTIYF	TGCGCCAGCAGCCAGGCTGGGACAGGGAAGGGAAACACCATATATTTT
TRBV10-3	14	TRBJ2-7	.	TRBD1	CAISEGDSSYEQYF	TGTGCCATCAGTGAGGGGGACAGCTCCTACGAGCAGTACTTC
TRBV15	16	TRBJ2-2	.	TRBD1	CATNRPDRGLSGELFF	TGTGCCACCAACCGCCCGGACAGGGGGCTTTCCGGGGAGCTGTTTTTT
TRBV7-9	15	TRBJ2-7	.	TRBD1	CASSLRSDRSYEQYF	TGTGCCAGCAGCTTAAGGTCGGACAGGTCCTACGAGCAGTACTTC
TRBV11-2	19	TRBJ2-1	.	TRBD1	CASSLYPGAQGTGYNEQFF	TGTGCCAGCAGCTTATACCCCGGGGCACAGGGGACGGGGTACAATGAGCAGTTCTTC
TRBV9	15	TRBJ2-3	once	.	CASSHSVSRADTQYF	TGTGCCAGCAGCCATAGCGTTTCTCGGGCAGATACGCAGTATTTT
TRBV27	18	TRBJ2-4	.	TRBD2	CASSLSFQRERVKNIQYF	TGTGCCAGCAGTTTATCGTTCCAGCGGGAGCGTGTCAAAAACATTCAGTACTTC
TRBV4-2	16	TRBJ2-1	once	TRBD2	CASSQDPAGGPGEQFF	TGTGCCAGCAGCCAAGATCCGGCGGGAGGGCCCGGTGAGCAGTTCTTC
TRBV27	16	TRBJ2-7	.	.	CASSLYTHRVPYEQYF	TGTGCCAGCAGTTTATATACCCACAGGGTACCCTACGAGCAGTACTTC
TRBV6-5	15	TRBJ2-2	.	TRBD1	CASSTTGGSTGELFF	TGTGCCAGCAGTACCACAGGGGGATCCACCGGGGAGCTGTTTTTT
TRBV5-1	16	TRBJ2-2	.	TRBD2	CASSSPGGRGAGELFF	TGCGCCAGCAGCTCCCCGGGGGGGAGAGGGGCCGGGGAGCTGTTTTTT
TRBV29-1	13	TRBJ1-2	.	TRBD1	CSVFRGRSYGYTF	TGCAGCGTGTTCAGGGGGCGCAGCTATGGCTACACCTTC
TRBV28	14	TRBJ2-3	.	TRBD1	CASSPNRGLGTQYF	TGTGCCAGCAGTCCCAACAGGGGCCTGGGTACGCAGTATTTT
TRBV4-3	10	TRBJ2-7	.	.	CASSLGLGPF	TGCGCCAGCAGCCTTGGCCTGGGCCCCTTC
TRBV14	16	TRBJ2-5	.	TRBD2	CASSQGGLADQETQYF	TGTGCCAGCAGCCAAGGGGGACTAGCGGACCAAGAGACCCAGTACTTC
TRBV27	15	TRBJ2-1	.	.	CASSPPEKSYNEQFF	TGTGCCAGCAGTCCCCCGGAGAAGTCCTACAATGAGCAGTTCTTC
TRBV10-2	13	TRBJ2-5	.	.	CASSDGGLETQYF	TGCGCCAGCAGTGACGGGGGGCTTGAGACCCAGTACTTC
TRBV29-1	13	TRBJ1-1	.	.	CSVKQVLNTEAFF	TGCAGCGTTAAACAAGTATTGAACACTGAAGCTTTCTTT
TRBV4-3	17	TRBJ2-2	.	.	CASSQGVGHANTGELFF	TGCGCCAGCAGCCAAGGGGTGGGGCACGCGAACACCGGGGAGCTGTTTTTT
TRBV14	15	TRBJ1-3	.	TRBD1	CASSKQGADGNTIYF	TGTGCCAGCAGCAAACAGGGGGCAGATGGAAACACCATATATTTT
TRBV20-1	11	TRBJ1-3	.	.	CSASQGNTIYF	TGCAGTGCTAGTCAGGGGAACACCATATATTTT
TRBV28	17	TRBJ2-3	.	TRBD1	CASSPQSRDRGTDTQYF	TGTGCCAGCAGTCCCCAGTCGCGGGACAGGGGTACAGATACGCAGTATTTT
TRBV22-1	16	TRBJ1-2	.	.	CPGSGTRQDKTYGYTF	TGTCCTGGGAGCGGAACCAGACAGGACAAGACATATGGCTACACCTTC
TRBV19	13	TRBJ1-5	.	.	CASRRRVRRPQHF	TGTGCCAGTAGAAGGCGGGTTAGACGGCCCCAGCATTTT
TRBV11-2	17	TRBJ1-1	.	.	CASSLLFRAPHYLEAFF	TGTGCCAGCAGCTTACTCTTCAGGGCCCCTCACTACCTTGAAGCTTTCTTT
TRBV10-2	16	TRBJ2-1	.	TRBD2	CASRDSLAGPRNEQFF	TGCGCCAGCAGGGACTCCCTAGCGGGACCCCGCAATGAGCAGTTCTTC
TRBV19	15	TRBJ1-6	.	.	CASSFGLQGNSPLHF	TGTGCCAGTAGTTTCGGGTTGCAGGGGAATTCCCCCCTCCACTTT
TRBV2	13	TRBJ2-1	.	.	CASGVLSPIEQFF	TGTGCCAGCGGTGTCCTTTCGCCTATTGAGCAGTTCTTC
TRBV4-3	15	TRBJ2-2	few	.	CASSRRAGGTGELFF	TGCGCCAGCAGCCGGAGGGCAGGGGGGACCGGGGAGCTGTTTTTT
TRBV18	16	TRBJ1-2	few	TRBD1	CASSPPGQPNEAGYTF	TGTGCCAGCTCACCACCGGGACAGCCTAACGAGGCCGGCTACACCTTC
TRBV4-2	15	TRBJ2-6	once	.	CASSQDSSGANVLTF	TGTGCCAGCAGCCAAGACAGCTCTGGGGCCAACGTCCTGACTTTC
TRBV11-2	13	TRBJ1-5	.	TRBD1	CASSLEQGQPQHF	TGTGCCAGCAGCTTAGAACAGGGGCAGCCCCAGCATTTT
TRBV7-8	17	TRBJ2-5	.	TRBD2	CASSLEAGGPSQETQYF	TGTGCCAGCAGCTTAGAAGCGGGAGGCCCTTCCCAAGAGACCCAGTACTTC
TRBV6-4	15	TRBJ1-1	.	.	CASSETPGDGTEAFF	TGTGCCAGCAGTGAAACTCCAGGGGATGGGACTGAAGCTTTCTTT
TRBV5-6	18	TRBJ2-5	.	TRBD2	CASSLGGYSGRDQETQYF	TGTGCCAGCAGCTTGGGAGGCTATAGCGGGAGGGACCAAGAGACCCAGTACTTC
TRBV4-2	19	TRBJ2-3	.	TRBD2	CASSQEGPASGRAGDTQYF	TGTGCCAGCAGCCAAGAGGGCCCGGCTAGCGGGAGGGCGGGAGATACGCAGTATTTT
TRBV12-5	13	TRBJ1-2	.	.	CASGLAREECYTF	TGTGCTAGTGGTTTGGCGAGGGAAGAGTGCTACACCTTC
TRBV19	15	TRBJ1-2	.	TRBD1	CASRPRTGEGYGYTF	TGTGCCAGTAGGCCCAGGACAGGGGAGGGCTATGGCTACACCTTC
TRBV5-1	15	TRBJ2-1	few	.	CASSFHREGDNEQFF	TGCGCCAGCAGCTTTCACAGGGAAGGGGACAATGAGCAGTTCTTC
TRBV6-5	15	TRBJ2-3	.	.	CASLGGTPITDTQYF	TGTGCCAGCCTTGGTGGCACACCAATCACAGATACGCAGTATTTT
TRBV5-6	15	TRBJ2-7	.	.	CASSQGRGFSYEQYF	TGTGCCAGCAGCCAGGGTCGGGGGTTCTCCTACGAGCAGTACTTC
TRBV7-6	18	TRBJ2-6	.	TRBD2	CASSLELAGAGGANVLTF	TGTGCCAGCAGCTTAGAACTAGCGGGAGCTGGTGGGGCCAACGTCCTGACTTTC
TRBV6-4	15	TRBJ1-2	.	TRBD1	CASSDPGTGDYGYTF	TGTGCCAGCAGTGACCCCGGGACAGGGGACTATGGCTACACCTTC
TRBV5-6	12	TRBJ2-7	.	.	CASSGTPYEQYF	TGTGCCAGCAGCGGCACACCCTACGAGCAGTACTTC
TRBV5-1	15	TRBJ2-3	few	.	CASSLEGRGTDTQYF	TGCGCCAGCAGTCTGGAGGGGCGGGGCACAGATACGCAGTATTTT
TRBV19	11	TRBJ1-5	.	.	CASSFGSAQHF	TGTGCCAGTAGTTTCGGCAGCGCCCAGCATTTT
TRBV10-3	15	TRBJ2-7	.	.	CAISESRDRRYEQYF	TGTGCCATCAGTGAGTCGCGAGACAGGAGGTACGAGCAGTACTTC
TRBV30	13	TRBJ2-7	.	.	CAWSLKGRYEQYF	TGTGCCTGGAGTCTAAAGGGGCGGTACGAGCAGTACTTC
TRBV7-2	16	TRBJ2-1	.	.	CASSFNPRGPYNEQFF	TGTGCCAGCAGCTTTAACCCGCGGGGTCCCTACAATGAGCAGTTCTTC
TRBV6-5	16	TRBJ1-1	.	.	CASSSGFRPLNTEAFF	TGTGCCAGCAGTTCGGGATTCAGGCCTTTGAACACTGAAGCTTTCTTT